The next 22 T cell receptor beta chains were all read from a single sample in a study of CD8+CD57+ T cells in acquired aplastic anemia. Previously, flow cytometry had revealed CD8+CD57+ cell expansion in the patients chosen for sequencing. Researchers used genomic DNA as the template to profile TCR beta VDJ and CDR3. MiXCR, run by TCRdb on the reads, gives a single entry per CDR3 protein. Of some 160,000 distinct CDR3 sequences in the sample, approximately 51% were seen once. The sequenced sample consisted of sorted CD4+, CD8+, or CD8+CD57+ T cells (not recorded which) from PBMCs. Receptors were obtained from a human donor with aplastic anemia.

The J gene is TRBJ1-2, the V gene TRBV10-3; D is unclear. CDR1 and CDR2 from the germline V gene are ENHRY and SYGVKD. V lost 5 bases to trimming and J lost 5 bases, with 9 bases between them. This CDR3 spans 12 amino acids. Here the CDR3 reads CAISLRGYGYTF. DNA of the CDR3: TGTGCCATCAGTTTACGGGGTTATGGCTACACCTTC.

Here the CDR3 reads CATSDSGRRSTDTQYF. CDR3 coding DNA: TGTGCCACCAGTGATTCTGGACGAAGAAGCACAGATACGCAGTATTTT. V is TRBV24-1 and J is TRBJ2-3; D not certain. The V gene lost 2 bases and the J gene lost 0 bases, with 11 bases spanning the gap. The CDR3 extends over 16 amino acids. In germline, CDR1 is KGHDR, CDR2 SFDVKD.

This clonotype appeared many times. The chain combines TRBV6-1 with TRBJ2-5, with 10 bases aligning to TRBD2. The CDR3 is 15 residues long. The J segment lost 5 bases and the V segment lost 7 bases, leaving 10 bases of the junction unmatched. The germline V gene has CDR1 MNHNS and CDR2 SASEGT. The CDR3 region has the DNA TGTGCCAGCAAGAAGCGGGGGGGCCTAAGGGAGACCCAGTACTTC. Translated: CASKKRGGLRETQYF.

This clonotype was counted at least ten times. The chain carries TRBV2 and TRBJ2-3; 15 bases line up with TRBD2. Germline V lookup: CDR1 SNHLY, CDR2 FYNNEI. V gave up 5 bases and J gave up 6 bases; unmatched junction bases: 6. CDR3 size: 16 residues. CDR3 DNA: TGTGCCAGCAGTCGGACTAGCGGGGGGGCGAGGGATACGCAGTATTTT. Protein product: CASSRTSGGARDTQYF.

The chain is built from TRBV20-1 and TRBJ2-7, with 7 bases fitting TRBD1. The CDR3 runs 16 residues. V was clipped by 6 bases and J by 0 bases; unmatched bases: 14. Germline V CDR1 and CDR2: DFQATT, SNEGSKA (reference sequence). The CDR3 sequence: CSASRPTGQRSYEQYF. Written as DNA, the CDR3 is TGCAGTGCCAGCAGACCGACAGGGCAGCGCTCCTACGAGCAGTACTTC.

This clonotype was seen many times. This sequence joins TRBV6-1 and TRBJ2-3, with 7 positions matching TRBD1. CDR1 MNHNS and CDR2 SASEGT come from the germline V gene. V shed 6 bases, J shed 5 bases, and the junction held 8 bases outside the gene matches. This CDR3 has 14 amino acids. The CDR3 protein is CASSWTGGRDTQYF. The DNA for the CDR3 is TGTGCCAGCAGCTGGACAGGCGGCAGAGATACGCAGTATTTT.

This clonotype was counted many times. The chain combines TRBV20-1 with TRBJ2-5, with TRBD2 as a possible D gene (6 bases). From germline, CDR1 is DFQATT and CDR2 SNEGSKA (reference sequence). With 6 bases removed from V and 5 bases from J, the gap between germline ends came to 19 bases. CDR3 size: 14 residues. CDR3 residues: CSAPATGERETQYF. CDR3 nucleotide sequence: TGCAGTGCCCCCGCGACGGGGGAACGGGAGACCCAGTACTTC.

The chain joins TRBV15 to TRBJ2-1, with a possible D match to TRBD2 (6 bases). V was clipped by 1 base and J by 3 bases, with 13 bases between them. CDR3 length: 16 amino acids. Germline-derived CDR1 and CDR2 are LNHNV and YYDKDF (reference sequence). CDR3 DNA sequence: TGTGCCACCAGCAGAGGGGGAACGGGACTCTACAATGAGCAGTTCTTC. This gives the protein CATSRGGTGLYNEQFF.

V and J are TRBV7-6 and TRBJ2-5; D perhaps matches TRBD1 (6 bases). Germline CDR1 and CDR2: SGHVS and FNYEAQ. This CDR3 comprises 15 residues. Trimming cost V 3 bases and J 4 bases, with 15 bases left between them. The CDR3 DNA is TGTGCCAGCAGCTTTACAGGGAGCCCGGGAGAGACCCAGTACTTC. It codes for CASSFTGSPGETQYF.

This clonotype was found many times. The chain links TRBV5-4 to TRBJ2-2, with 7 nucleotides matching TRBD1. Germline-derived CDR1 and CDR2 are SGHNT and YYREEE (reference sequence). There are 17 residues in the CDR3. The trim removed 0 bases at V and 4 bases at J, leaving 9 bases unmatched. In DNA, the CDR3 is TGTGCCAGCAGCTTGGAGGGGACAGCCATTCTCACCGGGGAGCTGTTTTTT. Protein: CASSLEGTAILTGELFF.

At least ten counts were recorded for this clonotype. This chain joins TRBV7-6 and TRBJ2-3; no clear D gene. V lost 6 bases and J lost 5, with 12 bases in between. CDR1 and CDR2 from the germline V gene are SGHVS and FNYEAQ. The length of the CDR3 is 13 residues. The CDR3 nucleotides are TGTGCCAGCAGGGATCCGGGTGGAGATACGCAGTATTTT. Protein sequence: CASRDPGGDTQYF.

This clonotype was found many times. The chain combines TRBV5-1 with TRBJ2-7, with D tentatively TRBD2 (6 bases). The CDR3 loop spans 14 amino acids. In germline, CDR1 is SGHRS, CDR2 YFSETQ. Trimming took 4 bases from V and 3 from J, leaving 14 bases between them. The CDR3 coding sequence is TGCGCCAGCAGCCCGGATGGAGGGATCTACGAGCAGTACTTC. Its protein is CASSPDGGIYEQYF.

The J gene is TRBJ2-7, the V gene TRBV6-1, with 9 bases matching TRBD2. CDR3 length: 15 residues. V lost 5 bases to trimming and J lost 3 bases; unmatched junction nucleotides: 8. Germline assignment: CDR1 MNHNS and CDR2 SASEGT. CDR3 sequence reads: CASSLRGTSSYEQYV. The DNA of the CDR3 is TGTGCCAGCAGTCTCCGAGGGACTAGCAGCTACGAGCAGTACGTC.

Written as DNA, the CDR3 is TGCAGTGCTAGAGTTGTCAGCGCTAATTCACCCCTCCACTTT. Translated, it gives CSARVVSANSPLHF. V is TRBV20-1 and J is TRBJ1-6; unclear D gene. Trimming pared 1 base from V and 6 bases from J, leaving 10 bases between. Per germline, CDR1 DFQATT and CDR2 SNEGSKA (reference sequence). There are 14 residues in the CDR3.

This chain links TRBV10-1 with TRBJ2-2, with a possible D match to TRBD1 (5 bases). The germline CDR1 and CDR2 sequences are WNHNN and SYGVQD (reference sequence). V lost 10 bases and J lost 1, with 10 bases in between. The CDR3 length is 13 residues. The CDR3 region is CATLTVNTGELFF. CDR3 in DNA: TGCGCCACCCTGACAGTGAACACCGGGGAGCTGTTTTTT.

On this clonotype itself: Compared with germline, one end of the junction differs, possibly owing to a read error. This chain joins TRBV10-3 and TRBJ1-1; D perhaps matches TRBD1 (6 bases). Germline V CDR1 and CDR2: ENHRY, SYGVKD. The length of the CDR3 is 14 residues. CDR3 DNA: TGTGCCAGCAGTTATGGACAGCGGAACACTGAAGCTTTCTTT. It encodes CASSYGQRNTEAFF.

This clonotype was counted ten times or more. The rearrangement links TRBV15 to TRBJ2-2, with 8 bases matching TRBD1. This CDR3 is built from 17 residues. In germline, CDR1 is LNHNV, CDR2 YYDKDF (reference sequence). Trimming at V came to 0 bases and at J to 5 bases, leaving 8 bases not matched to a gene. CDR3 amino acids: CATSRDKGQASTGELFF. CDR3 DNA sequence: TGTGCCACCAGCAGAGATAAGGGACAGGCGTCAACCGGGGAGCTGTTTTTT.

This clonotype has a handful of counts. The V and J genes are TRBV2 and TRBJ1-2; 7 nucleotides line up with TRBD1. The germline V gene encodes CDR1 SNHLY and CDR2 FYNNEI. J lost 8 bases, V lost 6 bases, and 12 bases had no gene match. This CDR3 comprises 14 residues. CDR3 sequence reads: CASRRTGPLGGYTF. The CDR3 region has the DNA TGTGCCAGCAGGCGGACAGGCCCCCTTGGAGGCTACACCTTC.

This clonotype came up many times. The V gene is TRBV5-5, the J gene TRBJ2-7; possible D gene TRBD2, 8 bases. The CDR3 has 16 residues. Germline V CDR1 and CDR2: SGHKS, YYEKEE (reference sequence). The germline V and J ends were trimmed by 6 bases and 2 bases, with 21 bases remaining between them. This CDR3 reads CASTTGGRDSPYEQYF. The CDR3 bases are TGTGCCAGCACCACGGGGGGGCGGGACAGCCCCTACGAGCAGTACTTC.

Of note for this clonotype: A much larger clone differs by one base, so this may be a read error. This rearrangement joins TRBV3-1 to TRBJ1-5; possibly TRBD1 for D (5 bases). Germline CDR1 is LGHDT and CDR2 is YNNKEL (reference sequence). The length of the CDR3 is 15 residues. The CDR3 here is CASSQDGWDFGPQRF. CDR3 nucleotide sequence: TGTGCCAGCAGCCAAGACGGATGGGACTTTGGGCCCCAGCGTTTT.

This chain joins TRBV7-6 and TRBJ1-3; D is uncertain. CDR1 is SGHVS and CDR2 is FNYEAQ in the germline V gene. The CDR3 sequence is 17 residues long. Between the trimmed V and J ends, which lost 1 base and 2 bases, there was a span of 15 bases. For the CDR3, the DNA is TGTGCCAGCAGCTTAGGTGGTAGCGGGGATACTGGAAACACCATATATTTT. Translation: CASSLGGSGDTGNTIYF. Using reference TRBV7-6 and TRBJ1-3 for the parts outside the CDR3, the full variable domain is GAGVSQSPRYKVTKRGQDVALRCDPISGHVSLYWYRQALGQGPEFLTYFNYEAQQDKSGLPNDRFSAERPEGSISTLTIQRTEQRDSAMYRCASSLGGSGDTGNTIYFGEGSWLTVV.

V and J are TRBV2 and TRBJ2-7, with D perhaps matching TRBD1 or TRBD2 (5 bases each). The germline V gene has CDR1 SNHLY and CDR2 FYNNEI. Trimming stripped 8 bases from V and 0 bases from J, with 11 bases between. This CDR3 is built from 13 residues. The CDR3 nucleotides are TGTGCCAGCCGGGACCGGAGCTCCTACGAGCAGTACTTC. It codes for CASRDRSSYEQYF.